The clone carrying this TCR beta chain was seen a handful of times. Its antigen is still unknown. The entry originates in a study of human T cells and chemical hapten exposure. In the study overall: Patients were mainly female, each with alopecia areata, totalis or universalis. Regarding the study as a whole: Because all patients had alopecia, their immune responses might differ from healthy ones.

What the library attached to individual cDNA molecules were unique molecular identifiers. TCRdb reprocessed the RACE reads via MiXCR and lists one record per CDR3 protein. The table includes roughly 74,000 distinct CDR3 sequences, 25% to 40% detected once. Time point defined: patch test 1, 2 weeks after DPC sensitization. Described treatment: therapeutic diphenylcyclopropenone sensitization with weekly scalp DPC. CDR1 and CDR2 from the germline V gene are MDHEN and SYDVKM. CDR3 size: 15 residues. V lost 5 bases and J lost 0, with 11 bases in between. This sequence originates from a man in his forties with alopecia areata. Some clones in this sample may be carry-over from other donors' samples. The sequences come from whole blood, collected in connection with sensitization to the hapten diphenylcyclopropenone (DPC). This chain connects TRBV28 to TRBJ2-4; TRBD2 might be the D (5 bases). The CDR3 region is CASSTPGVAKNIQYF. DNA of the CDR3: TGTGCCAGCAGTACCCCCGGGGTAGCCAAAAACATTCAGTACTTC.